This T cell receptor beta chain was identified during a study of vaccination and CD4 T cells after COVID-19. Notes on this clonotype: What it recognizes is unknown.

The CDR3 sequence is 14 residues long. Trimming pared 5 bases from V and 4 bases from J, leaving 15 bases between. CDR1 and CDR2 (germline): MNHNS, SASEGT. Time point reported: late sampling 161 to 241 days after vaccination in a few convalescent patients. The sample's treatment: roughly 11-day PBMC culture with coronavirus spike peptide pools or control peptides (ViraFEST assay). Sequencing of DNA taken from cultured CD4+ T cells relied on the Oncomine TCR Beta short-read assay. TCRdb re-called the PCR reads with MiXCR, one entry per CDR3 protein. The data contain fewer than 20,000 distinct CDR3 sequences, 44% of them seen just once; the ten biggest clones take up roughly a sixth.

The rearrangement uses TRBV6-1 and TRBJ2-7; D possibly corresponds to TRBD1 (6 bases). The source material was CD4+ T cells from blood, cultured in vitro, sampled about 7 months after SARS-CoV-2 vaccination. The TCR originated in a human donor who had recovered from COVID-19. As DNA, the CDR3 is TGTGCCAGCAGTATTACCGGGACACTTTACGAGCAGTACTTC. Protein: CASSITGTLYEQYF.